This T cell receptor (beta chain) was retrieved from a study of blood T cell repertoires in COVID-19. Study summary: Sources were T cells, B-cell-depleted T cells, or PBMCs; the material itself was cDNA or gDNA.

Followed over time, Seattle patients had been enrolled while infection was active. This CDR3 contains 15 residues. In germline, CDR1 is LGHDT, CDR2 YNNKEL (reference sequence). V was pared by 1 base and J by 8 bases, with 16 bases between. Original processing notes: Estimation of nucleated cell counts relied on the amplification of reference gene primers. Data came from immunoSEQ multiplex PCR; TCRdb stores just in-frame clones and leaves some out. V, J and clone size derive from that table, while D and trimming were established from the DNA sequence. The data hold approximately 190,000 clones, with roughly 82% observed a single time.

The specimen was peripheral blood. This TCR was sampled from an older woman with COVID-19, enrolled during active disease. The rearrangement joins TRBV3-1 (or the pseudogene TRBV3-2) to TRBJ2-3; possible D gene TRBD2, 5 bases. Here the CDR3 reads CASSQVQRPSGTQYF. The CDR3 DNA sequence: TGTGCCAGCAGCCAAGTACAGCGGCCCAGTGGTACGCAGTATTTT.